The entry below gives a single T cell receptor (beta chain) sequence along with its context. The antigen it binds to is not known. Qualities for individual bases were not recorded, and no much larger clone is one base off. Profiling of TCR beta VDJ combinations and CDR3 sequences used genomic DNA as the template. An Illumina HiSeq 2000 was the platform used for TCR repertoire sequencing. The authors' analysis ran thus. TRBV/TRBJ rearrangement plots, CDR3 size and DJ length profiles, and Simpson's diversity index were used to evaluate the repertoires. The immunodominant clone was defined as the most abundant DNA sequence in deep sequencing data. CDR3 amino acid sequences were checked for sharing between subjects and were compared against published repertoires and the VDJdb database. TCRdb reanalyzed the raw reads on its own, using fastp at Q25 for trimming and MiXCR for clone calling, and kept in-frame beta chains. Here each entry gathers all rows of one CDR3 protein and keeps the most common genes and DNA. TCRdb, not the original authors, processed these V and J calls. The sample table shows 200,000 or so distinct CDR3 sequences, and 60% to 80% are seen once. The ten largest clonotypes hold roughly 64% of the sample.

Expansion of CD8+CD57+ cells had been shown by flow cytometry in the patients chosen for sequencing. Every patient had a diagnosis of severe acquired aplastic anemia based on International Study of Aplastic Anemia and Agranulocytosis and Camitta criteria. At the time blood was sampled, none of the patients had received any therapy. The study deep-sequenced TCR repertoires of sorted CD4+ and CD8+ blood T cells from severe aplastic anemia patients and healthy subjects. Patients were enrolled under clinicaltrials.gov protocols 00001620, 01623167, 00001397, 00071045, 00081523 and 00961064 in the USA. Ficoll-Paque density gradient centrifugation was used to isolate peripheral blood mononuclear cells. CD4+ and CD8+ T cells were sorted by FACS or magnetic beads before DNA extraction. These data originate in a study of CD8+CD57+ T cells in acquired aplastic anemia listed by TCRdb under 2018. Study-wide context: A mean of roughly 2.9 ug of DNA, ranging from about 0.2 to 27.4 ug, was extracted from sorted CD4+ and CD8+ cells. A CD8+CD57+ expansion meant a frequency higher than the mean frequency seen in healthy subjects.

What the work shows at the level of the full study, not this receptor alone: Roughly 29 CD8+ CDR3 sequences were found to be shared between patients and controls, but these sequences appeared to be highly expressed in patients and within the immunodominant clones of the patients. No significant difference in CD8+ Simpson's diversity was found between patients and healthy controls (P=0.060).

This TCR derives from a human donor with aplastic anemia. The specimen sequenced was sorted CD4+, CD8+, or CD8+CD57+ T cells (not recorded which) from PBMCs.

The CDR3 amino acid sequence is: CASSLVGPEIYGYTF. The DNA sequence reads TGTGCCAGCAGCTTAGTCGGGCCAGAGATCTATGGCTACACCTTC. The chain employs TRBV7-9 and TRBJ1-2; a confident D gene designation cannot be given. The V and J ends are trimmed by 1 base and 4 bases, leaving 13 bases between them. CDR1 SEHNR and CDR2 FQNEAQ were looked up in the germline V gene (reference sequence). The CDR3 runs 15 residues from the cysteine to the phenylalanine. This entry keeps only the CDR3 DNA: 45 bases, framed from base 1. Full variable domain (CDR3 extended with the reference TRBV7-9 and TRBJ1-2 proteins): DTGVSQNPRHKITKRGQNVTFRCDPISEHNRLYWYRQTLGQGPEFLTYFQNEAQLEKSRLLSDRFSAERPKGSFSTLEIQRTEQGDSAMYLCASSLVGPEIYGYTFGSGTRLTVV.